This T cell receptor beta chain was sequenced during a study of T cells in Graves' hyperthyroidism and ophthalmopathy. Graves' hyperthyroidism qualified as stable when ophthalmopathy did not progress within 18 months. Hyperthyroidism in the patients, aged 18 to 65, was newly diagnosed and under 2 months in duration. Reasons for excluding patients were uncontrolled infection, other autoimmune disease, pregnancy or lactation. The TCR beta CDR3 regions underwent amplification using RNA transcripts as the source. RT-PCR in the first round (using the HTBI primer set) targeted the TCR CDR3. TCRdb re-analysed the multiplex PCR reads in MiXCR, keeping a single row per CDR3 protein. The sample records 300,000 to 500,000 distinct CDR3 sequences, 14% to 15% being singletons. The CDR3 contains 14 residues. The J segment lost 4 bases and the V segment lost 6 bases, leaving 7 bases of the junction unmatched. Germline V gives CDR1 MNHEY, CDR2 SMNVEV (reference sequence).

This clonotype was detected many times. The sequence derives from a young woman with Graves' hyperthyroidism. Sequences were obtained from blood. V gene TRBV27 combines with J gene TRBJ1-1; TRBD1 matches 8 bases. The CDR3 DNA reads as TGTGCCAGCAGAACCACAGGGGGAATCACTGAAGCTTTCTTT. This encodes CASRTTGGITEAFF.